This is a list of T cell receptor beta chains from one sample in a study of response to subunit inactivated influenza vaccine. Via MiXCR, TCRdb re-called the RT-PCR reads, giving one row per CDR3 protein. Of 700,000 to 900,000 distinct CDR3 sequences detected, 21% appear once; the ten largest clones hold about 9.4%. The input for sequencing was PBMCs from blood, taken roughly 5 days after vaccination. The receptor source for this set is a man over 45 who received an inactivated influenza vaccine. The CDR3 runs from the conserved cysteine through the conserved F or W. A D gene is named only where the DNA matches it firmly. Size is omitted from some rows. Given values are once, few, many or a class for expanded clones.

TGCAGTGCGTCACTCCCCCTAGCGACCTCCTACGAGCAGTACTTC,CSASLPLATSYEQYF,TRBV20-1,few,NA,TRBJ2-7
TGTGCCAGCAGTGATTTCGACACCCGGAGGACCGGGGAGCTGTTTTTT,CASSDFDTRRTGELFF,TRBV2,NA,NA,TRBJ2-2
TGCGCCAGCAGCTTACAGCAGGACAGGGTTTCACCCCTCCACTTT,CASSLQQDRVSPLHF,TRBV5-1,few,TRBD1,TRBJ1-6
TGCAGTGCTAGAGGAGGGACAGGGAGATCACCCCTCCACTTT,CSARGGTGRSPLHF,TRBV20-1,few,TRBD1,TRBJ1-6
TGCGCCAGCAGCCAGTACTCTGGGGCCAACGTCCTGACTTTC,CASSQYSGANVLTF,TRBV4-3,NA,NA,TRBJ2-6
TGTGCCAGCAGTTCGCCGGACAGGGGTCGGGAAAAACTGTTTTTT,CASSSPDRGREKLFF,TRBV12-3/TRBV12-4,many,TRBD1,TRBJ1-4
TGTGCCATCAGTGAGTCGGGGACAGCCCATCAGCCCCAGCATTTT,CAISESGTAHQPQHF,TRBV10-3,few,TRBD1,TRBJ1-5
TGTGCCACCAGCCTGAACGTTTGGGCTGAAGCTTTCTTT,CATSLNVWAEAFF,TRBV15,NA,NA,TRBJ1-1
TGTGCCAGCAGCTTAGTCGGCGGCGGGACGCAAGAGACCCAGTACTTC,CASSLVGGGTQETQYF,TRBV7-2,NA,NA,TRBJ2-5
TGTGCCAGCAGTTACGGGGTGTGGAATTCACCCCTCCACTTT,CASSYGVWNSPLHF,TRBV6-5,NA,NA,TRBJ1-6
TGTGCCAGCCACTCAGTTTTAACCTCTGGAAACACCATATATTTT,CASHSVLTSGNTIYF,TRBV6-1,NA,NA,TRBJ1-3
TGTGCCACCAGTGATCTAGGACAGGGGAGGAATGAGCAGTTCTTC,CATSDLGQGRNEQFF,TRBV24-1,NA,TRBD1,TRBJ2-1
TGTGCCAGCGGCCACAAGTACGAGCAGTACTTC,CASGHKYEQYF,TRBV27,few,NA,TRBJ2-7
TGTGCCAGCAGCACAGGACAGGGCGAAACAGATACGCAGTATTTT,CASSTGQGETDTQYF,TRBV7-9,NA,TRBD1,TRBJ2-3
TGCAGTGCTATGGAGGTCAGTGGGGGCCTAGGCAGCTACAATGAGCAGTTCTTC,CSAMEVSGGLGSYNEQFF,TRBV20-1,NA,NA,TRBJ2-1
TGTGCCAGCAGTCCCACGGGACTAGCGGGTTACAATGAGCAGTTCTTC,CASSPTGLAGYNEQFF,TRBV27,few,TRBD2,TRBJ2-1
TGCGCCAGCAGACAAGATGTGGGGCCGGGCACTGAAGCTTTCTTT,CASRQDVGPGTEAFF,TRBV4-3,many,NA,TRBJ1-1
TGTGCCAGCAGACTTGGCACTAGCCCAGAGACCCAGTACTTC,CASRLGTSPETQYF,TRBV12-3/TRBV12-4,few,NA,TRBJ2-5
TGCAGTGCTGAACGCCTACTAGTTCAGCTCCAAGAGACCCAGTACTTC,CSAERLLVQLQETQYF,TRBV20-1,few,NA,TRBJ2-5
TGTGCCAGCAGCCAAGGGGGCAGCATCTATGGCTACACCTTC,CASSQGGSIYGYTF,TRBV3-1,NA,NA,TRBJ1-2
TGTGCCAGCTCGGACCCTACGGGGACCTACAATGAGCAGTTCTTC,CASSDPTGTYNEQFF,TRBV25-1,NA,NA,TRBJ2-1
TGTGCCAGCAGCCCCGACAGGGGATGGGACACCGGGGAGCTGTTTTTT,CASSPDRGWDTGELFF,TRBV5-6,few,TRBD1,TRBJ2-2
TGCAGTGCTAGAGTTCCAGGTGGGGGGGGGCGAGAGACCCAGTACTTC,CSARVPGGGGRETQYF,TRBV20-1,few,NA,TRBJ2-5
TGTGCCAGCAGCTTAGACGGGGCGGGGTATCAGCCCCAGCATTTT,CASSLDGAGYQPQHF,TRBV7-2,NA,NA,TRBJ1-5
TGTGCCAGTAGTCGGGGGCTTTTGGGCTACGAGCAGTACTTC,CASSRGLLGYEQYF,TRBV19,NA,NA,TRBJ2-7
TGTGCCAGCAGCTTACAGGGGGCCAGTTCACCCCTCCACTTT,CASSLQGASSPLHF,TRBV7-2,few,TRBD1,TRBJ1-6
TGTGCCAGCGGGACGACTGGGACTACCTACAATGAGCAGTTCTTC,CASGTTGTTYNEQFF,TRBV12-3/TRBV12-4,few,TRBD2,TRBJ2-1
TGCGCCAGCAGCTTGATTCAGAACTCCTACGAGCAGTACTTC,CASSLIQNSYEQYF,TRBV5-1,NA,NA,TRBJ2-7
TGTGCCAGCAGACGCGCACAGGGTGAGCAGTTCTTC,CASRRAQGEQFF,TRBV6-5,NA,NA,TRBJ2-1
TGCGCCAGCAGTTCTCGGGACAGGGATACAAAAGGGAATTCACCCCTCCACTTT,CASSSRDRDTKGNSPLHF,TRBV5-1,NA,TRBD1,TRBJ1-6
TGCGCCAGCAGCCCTCGGACCGCCGGGCAGACCCAGTACTTC,CASSPRTAGQTQYF,TRBV5-1,NA,NA,TRBJ2-5
TGTGCCAGCAGTTACCGGGACCCAGGCACCCTCCACTTT,CASSYRDPGTLHF,TRBV7-2,NA,NA,TRBJ1-6
TGTGCCATCAGAGACAGGGTTAACACTGAAGCTTTCTTT,CAIRDRVNTEAFF,TRBV10-3,NA,TRBD1,TRBJ1-1
TGTGCCAGCAGCATCAGGGCCGCTAGCACAGATACGCAGTATTTT,CASSIRAASTDTQYF,TRBV7-8,few,NA,TRBJ2-3
TGTGCCAGCAGAAGAGAAGGGCCTAACACAGATACGCAGTATTTT,CASRREGPNTDTQYF,TRBV6-1,NA,NA,TRBJ2-3
TGCGCCAGCAGCTTAGGGACAACTTCGGGAGAGACCCAGTACTTC,CASSLGTTSGETQYF,TRBV5-1,NA,NA,TRBJ2-5
TGCAGTGCTAGAGATCCTTGGAGGGGCGGAGATACGCAGTATTTT,CSARDPWRGGDTQYF,TRBV20-1,few,NA,TRBJ2-3
TGTGCCAGCAGCTTAGGGGCGGGAAGAATGAATACGCAGTATTTT,CASSLGAGRMNTQYF,TRBV7-9,NA,NA,TRBJ2-3
TGTGCCAGCAGCCCCAGGGGGAGCACTGAAGCTTTCTTT,CASSPRGSTEAFF,TRBV7-9,NA,TRBD1,TRBJ1-1
TGCAGCGTTGATCTCTGGGGGGGGCAGACGGATACGCAGTATTTT,CSVDLWGGQTDTQYF,TRBV29-1,few,NA,TRBJ2-3
TGTGCCAGCAGTTATGATCCGGGTGGGGATGAAGCTTTCTTT,CASSYDPGGDEAFF,TRBV6-5,NA,NA,TRBJ1-1
TGTGCCAGCAGTCCCGGACTAGCGGAACAAGAGACCCAGTACTTC,CASSPGLAEQETQYF,TRBV28,NA,TRBD2,TRBJ2-5